Following are 26 T cell receptor beta chains from one sample sequenced in a study of T cells in localized non-small cell lung cancer. Measured with immunoSEQ multiplex PCR; TCRdb has only the in-frame clones, and not every one. The sample holds more than 1,000 clones; less than 25% are singletons and the top ten take roughly 15%. The starting material was normal lung tissue next to the tumor, obtained before any cancer treatment. The receptors derive from a female donor at least 60 years old with stage III lung adenocarcinoma.

This clone was detected only a few times. The V and J genes are TRBV11-3 and TRBJ2-1; 8 bases are shared with TRBD2. CDR1 SGHNT and CDR2 YENEEA come from the germline V gene. This CDR3 comprises 14 residues. The V gene end was trimmed by 5 bases and the J gene end by 4 bases; junction bases not matched to a gene: 4. The CDR3 here is CASSTGLGYNEQFF. The DNA of the CDR3 is TGTGCCAGCAGCACGGGACTAGGTTACAATGAGCAGTTCTTC.

This sequence joins TRBV18 and TRBJ1-1; no clear D gene. Per germline, CDR1 KGHSH and CDR2 LQKENI. The CDR3 sequence is 13 residues long. V lost 1 base, J lost 1 base, and 4 bases lay in between. The CDR3 protein is CASSPRQNTEAFF. In DNA, the CDR3 is TGTGCCAGCTCACCACGGCAGAACACTGAAGCTTTCTTT. Variable domain in full (rest from reference TRBV18 and TRBJ1-1): NAGVMQNPRHLVRRRGQEARLRCSPMKGHSHVYWYRQLPEEGLKFMVYLQKENIIDESGMPKERFSAEFPKEGPSILRIQQVVRGDSAAYFCASSPRQNTEAFFGQGTRLTVV.

This clone has more than one count but fewer than ten. V gene TRBV6-8 combines with J gene TRBJ2-3, with 7 bases that match TRBD2. The CDR3 totals 15 residues. The germline gives CDR1 MNHGY, CDR2 SAAAGT. V trimming: 4 bases; J trimming: 0 bases; junction bases outside the gene matches: 4. This CDR3 is CASSWLAASTDTQYF. CDR3 nucleotide sequence: TGTGCCAGCAGTTGGCTAGCGGCTAGCACAGATACGCAGTATTTT.

This clone was seen a handful of times. The chain joins TRBV6-8 to TRBJ1-1; D might be TRBD1 (6 bases). The CDR3 length is 14 residues. The V gene's germline CDR1 is MNHGY and CDR2 SAAAGT. Trimming removed 2 bases from V and 3 bases from J, with 10 bases in between. CDR3: CASSYGSGDTEAFF. CDR3 coding DNA: TGTGCCAGCAGTTACGGGTCAGGGGACACTGAAGCTTTCTTT.

This clone was found a few times. This chain joins TRBV19 and TRBJ1-4, with D unclear. The germline V gene encodes CDR1 LNHDA and CDR2 SQIVND (reference sequence). The CDR3 length is 14 residues. Trimming took 4 bases from V and 0 from J, leaving 6 bases between them. The CDR3 is CASSSRATNEKLFF. In nucleotides, the CDR3 is TGTGCCAGTAGTAGCAGAGCAACTAATGAAAAACTGTTTTTT. Supplemented by reference TRBV19 and TRBJ1-4, the full variable domain reads DGGITQSPKYLFRKEGQNVTLSCEQNLNHDAMYWYRQDPGQGLRLIYYSQIVNDFQKGDIAEGYSVSREKKESFPLTVTSAQKNPTAFYLCASSSRATNEKLFFGSGTQLSVL.

This clone appeared once. The chain's CDR3 is CASSLGGNTGELFF. The DNA of the CDR3 is TGCGCCAGCAGCTTGGGAGGAAACACCGGGGAGCTGTTTTTT. The chain couples TRBV5-1 to TRBJ2-2; no definite D call. The CDR3 sequence is 14 residues long. Germline loops: CDR1 SGHRS, CDR2 YFSETQ. Between the trimmed V and J ends, which lost 0 bases and 2 bases, there was a span of 5 bases.

This clone was recorded a few times. The CDR3 protein is CSVEGGTSSYNEQFF. CDR3 in DNA: TGCAGCGTTGAGGGGGGGACGAGCTCCTACAATGAGCAGTTCTTC. V is TRBV29-1 and J is TRBJ2-1; 7 nucleotides match TRBD2. CDR3 length: 15 residues. The trim removed 3 bases at V and 0 bases at J, leaving 5 bases unmatched. In germline, CDR1 is SQVTM, CDR2 ANQGSEA.

The chain couples TRBV18 to TRBJ2-7, with TRBD1 matching over 7 bases. V lost 2 bases to trimming and J lost 1 base; unmatched junction nucleotides: 5. CDR1 is KGHSH, CDR2 LQKENI, per germline. The CDR3 has 15 residues. The CDR3 region has the DNA TGTGCCAGCTCACCAAGCCAGGGGGTTTCCTACGAGCAGTACTTC. Translating it yields CASSPSQGVSYEQYF.

There are a few counts of this clone. CDR3 sequence: CASSQTLTEAFF. Written as DNA, the CDR3 is TGTGCCAGCAGCCAGACACTTACGGAAGCTTTCTTT. The J gene is TRBJ1-1, the V gene TRBV6-8; D unresolved. V lost 6 bases and J 8 bases, leaving 13 bases between the germline ends. From germline, CDR1 is MNHGY and CDR2 SAAAGT. The CDR3 is made up of 12 amino acids.

This rearrangement joins TRBV19 to TRBJ2-5, with no clear D. CDR3 length: 15 residues. Germline CDR1 reads LNHDA; CDR2 reads SQIVND (reference sequence). Between the trimmed V and J ends, which lost 1 base and 4 bases, there was a span of 13 bases. The CDR3 nucleotides are TGTGCCAGTAGTATAGGGTCAAGCCTCCGAGAGACCCAGTACTTC. It is translated as CASSIGSSLRETQYF.

This clone has a handful of counts. This chain links TRBV19 with TRBJ2-5, with D uncertain. V was clipped by 1 base and J by 4 bases, with 4 bases between them. CDR1 is LNHDA, CDR2 SQIVND, per germline (reference sequence). This CDR3 has 12 residues. CDR3 in DNA: TGTGCCAGTAGTATAGCGGGAGAGACCCAGTACTTC. It encodes CASSIAGETQYF.

This clone occurred a few times. This rearrangement joins TRBV28 to TRBJ1-5; a possible D gene is TRBD1 (6 bases). Germline CDR1 is MDHEN and CDR2 is SYDVKM. Trimming removed 5 bases at V and 1 base at J, with 12 bases between. The CDR3 runs to 15 residues. The CDR3 is CASSRLGGSNQPQHF. In DNA, the CDR3 is TGTGCCAGCAGTAGGCTAGGGGGGAGCAATCAGCCCCAGCATTTT. The full variable domain, completed using reference TRBV28 and TRBJ1-5, is DVKVTQSSRYLVKRTGEKVFLECVQDMDHENMFWYRQDPGLGLRLIYFSYDVKMKEKGDIPEGYSVSREKKERFSLILESASTNQTSMYLCASSRLGGSNQPQHFGDGTRLSIL.

By share of the sample, this clone is large. This rearrangement joins TRBV11-3 to TRBJ2-1, with D tentatively TRBD1 or TRBD2 (5 bases each). The CDR3 totals 15 residues. V lost 1 base and J 4 bases, leaving 11 bases between the germline ends. Germline CDR1 SGHNT, CDR2 YENEEA. The CDR3 DNA follows: TGTGCCAGCAGCTTAGGATCGGGGCCGTACAATGAGCAGTTCTTC. It specifies CASSLGSGPYNEQFF.

The chain carries TRBV19 and TRBJ1-5, with D unresolved. This CDR3 contains 13 residues. V was cut by 8 bases and J by 4 bases, with 12 bases left in between. Germline lookup yields CDR1 LNHDA and CDR2 SQIVND (reference sequence). The DNA for the CDR3 is TGTGCCAGTTCCCCGACGGCGAATCAGCCCCAGCATTTT. Residues: CASSPTANQPQHF.

V and J are TRBV25-1 and TRBJ1-4, with no clear D. V was clipped by 4 bases and J by 6 bases, with 12 bases between them. The CDR3 loop spans 14 amino acids. The V gene's germline CDR1 is MGHDK and CDR2 SYGVNS. In DNA form, the CDR3 reads TGTGCCAGCAGTGTCAGAGCACCCCATGAAAAACTGTTTTTT. It translates to CASSVRAPHEKLFF.

The sample holds one count of this clone. The chain links TRBV29-1 to TRBJ2-3; possible D gene TRBD1, 5 bases. The CDR3 runs to 14 residues. Per germline, CDR1 SQVTM and CDR2 ANQGSEA. Trimming cost V 7 bases and J 0 bases, with 14 bases left between them. CDR3 nucleotides: TGCAGCGCCCAGGGCGGAATCAGCACAGATACGCAGTATTTT. Residues: CSAQGGISTDTQYF.

This chain uses TRBV10-2 with TRBJ1-4; possible D gene TRBD1, 6 bases. The CDR3 is 15 amino acids. V was cut by 6 bases and J by 8 bases, with 19 bases left in between. Germline CDR1 reads WSHSY; CDR2 reads SAAADI. The CDR3 reads CASRKGGLGEEKLFF. CDR3 coding DNA: TGCGCCAGCAGAAAAGGGGGTTTAGGGGAGGAAAAACTGTTTTTT.

This clone is termed medium-sized. The V and J genes are TRBV6-4 and TRBJ2-1, with 7 positions matching TRBD1. Trimming at V came to 5 bases and at J to 15 bases, leaving 7 bases not matched to a gene. The CDR3 extends over 11 amino acids. Germline assignment: CDR1 MRHNA and CDR2 SNTAGT. The CDR3 coding sequence is TGTGCCAGCAGTTACCAGGGGGTTCCGTTCTTC. Its protein is CASSYQGVPFF.

The rearrangement links TRBV19 to TRBJ2-1; D is perhaps TRBD2 (6 bases). This CDR3 region has 15 residues. Germline V lookup: CDR1 LNHDA, CDR2 SQIVND (reference sequence). The V and J ends lost 3 bases and 7 bases respectively, with 16 bases between them. The CDR3 spells CASSIRGGMGNEQFF. CDR3 nucleotide sequence: TGTGCCAGTAGTATTCGGGGCGGGATGGGGAATGAGCAGTTCTTC.

The chain has TRBV11-3 and TRBJ1-1, with D perhaps matching TRBD1 (6 bases). This CDR3 is built from 14 residues. Germline assignment: CDR1 SGHNT and CDR2 YENEEA. V lost 8 bases to trimming and J lost 2 bases, with 15 bases between them. DNA of the CDR3: TGTGCCAGCGCCCCAGGGGCGGACAACACTGAAGCTTTCTTT. Amino acid sequence: CASAPGADNTEAFF.

This CDR3 reads CASRGGSTEAFF. DNA of the CDR3: TGTGCCAGCAGGGGGGGGAGCACTGAAGCTTTCTTT. The chain links TRBV6-8 to TRBJ1-1, with a weak D call TRBD1 (5 bases). The CDR3 contains 12 residues. The V gene lost 6 bases and the J gene lost 4 bases, with 9 bases spanning the gap. Germline assignment: CDR1 MNHGY and CDR2 SAAAGT.

In this sample, this clone turned up once. J is TRBJ2-1 and V is TRBV19, with 16 bases aligning to TRBD2. Losses at the gene ends were 5 bases for V and 7 bases for J; bases not matched to a gene: 5. The CDR3 has 16 residues. CDR1 and CDR2 (germline): LNHDA, SQIVND (reference sequence). CDR3 in DNA: TGTGCCAGTAGTGGGGGGACTAGCGGGAGGGCAAATGAGCAGTTCTTC. Its translation is CASSGGTSGRANEQFF. Full variable domain (remainder filled in from reference TRBV19 and TRBJ2-1): DGGITQSPKYLFRKEGQNVTLSCEQNLNHDAMYWYRQDPGQGLRLIYYSQIVNDFQKGDIAEGYSVSREKKESFPLTVTSAQKNPTAFYLCASSGGTSGRANEQFFGPGTRLTVL.

This clone was detected only a few times. This chain links TRBV19 with TRBJ2-2; D is perhaps TRBD1 (6 bases). V dropped 9 bases and J dropped 6 bases, with 17 bases sitting between them. The CDR3 contains 14 residues. From germline, CDR1 is LNHDA and CDR2 SQIVND (reference sequence). The CDR3 here is CASQDTNRAGELFF. The CDR3 region has the DNA TGTGCCAGCCAGGATACTAACAGGGCCGGGGAGCTGTTTTTT. The whole variable domain, filled in from reference TRBV19 and TRBJ2-2, reads DGGITQSPKYLFRKEGQNVTLSCEQNLNHDAMYWYRQDPGQGLRLIYYSQIVNDFQKGDIAEGYSVSREKKESFPLTVTSAQKNPTAFYLCASQDTNRAGELFFGEGSRLTVL.

V and J are TRBV5-1 and TRBJ1-1; D may be TRBD1 (5 bases). This CDR3 has 14 amino acids. The germline V gene has CDR1 SGHRS and CDR2 YFSETQ. Trimming cost V 4 bases and J 2 bases, with 12 bases left between them. CDR3 sequence reads: CASSDGDGNTEAFF. The CDR3 nucleotides read TGCGCCAGCAGCGACGGGGACGGAAACACTGAAGCTTTCTTT.

This clone is large by share. CDR3 DNA sequence: TGTGCCAGCAGCTTAGGGCCGTTGAACACTGAAGCTTTCTTT. As protein: CASSLGPLNTEAFF. The genes are TRBV11-3 and TRBJ1-1; D gene ambiguous. Germline V gene sequence: CDR1 SGHNT, CDR2 YENEEA. This CDR3 contains 14 residues. V dropped 1 base and J dropped 0 bases, with 6 bases sitting between them.

This chain connects TRBV19 to TRBJ2-2; perhaps TRBD2 as D (6 bases). CDR3 length: 13 residues. Trimming stripped 6 bases from V and 4 bases from J, with 9 bases between. The germline V gene encodes CDR1 LNHDA and CDR2 SQIVND (reference sequence). The CDR3 coding sequence is TGTGCCAGTAGGGGGAGGAGCACCGGGGAGCTGTTTTTT. Protein: CASRGRSTGELFF.